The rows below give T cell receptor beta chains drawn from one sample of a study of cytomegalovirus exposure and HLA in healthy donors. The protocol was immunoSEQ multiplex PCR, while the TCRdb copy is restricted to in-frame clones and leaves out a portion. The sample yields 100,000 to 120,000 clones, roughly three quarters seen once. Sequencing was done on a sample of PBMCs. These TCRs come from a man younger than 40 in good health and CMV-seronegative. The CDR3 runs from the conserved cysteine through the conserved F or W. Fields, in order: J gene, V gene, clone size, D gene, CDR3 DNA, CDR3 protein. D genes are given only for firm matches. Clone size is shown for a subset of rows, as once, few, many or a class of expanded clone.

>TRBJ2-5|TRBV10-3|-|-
TGTGCCATCAGTGAGGGACAGCCATCCCAAGAGACCCAGTACTTC
CAISEGQPSQETQYF
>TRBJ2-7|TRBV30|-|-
TGTGCCTGGAGGGTCGGGAACGAGCAGTACTTC
CAWRVGNEQYF
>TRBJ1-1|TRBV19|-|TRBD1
TGTGCCAGCCGAGACAGGGTTGTCATGAACACTGAAGCTTTCTTT
CASRDRVVMNTEAFF
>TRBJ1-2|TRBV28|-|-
TGTGCCAGCAGCCGAACAACCGGCTACACCTTC
CASSRTTGYTF
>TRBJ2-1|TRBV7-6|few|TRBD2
TGTGCCAGCAGCTTAGAGGCGGGGCGGGAGGCAACGAATGAGCAGTTCTTC
CASSLEAGREATNEQFF
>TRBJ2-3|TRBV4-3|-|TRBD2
TGCGCCAGCAGCGGCCTCCGGGGGGACGGCACAGATACGCAGTATTTT
CASSGLRGDGTDTQYF
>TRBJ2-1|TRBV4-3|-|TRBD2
TGCGCCAGCAGCCAAGGTCGGGAGGCCTACAATGAGCAGTTCTTC
CASSQGREAYNEQFF
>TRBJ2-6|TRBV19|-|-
TGTGCCAGCAGATCGGAGGTAACTGGGGCCAACGTCCTGACTTTC
CASRSEVTGANVLTF
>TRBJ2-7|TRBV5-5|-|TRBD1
TGTGCCAGCAGCAATCAGGGACAGGGGGCATTATACGAGCAGTACTTC
CASSNQGQGALYEQYF
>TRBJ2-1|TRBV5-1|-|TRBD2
TGCGCCAGCAGCTTGGGCGCTAGCGGGAGCTCCTACAATGAGCAGTTCTTC
CASSLGASGSSYNEQFF
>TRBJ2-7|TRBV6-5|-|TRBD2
TGTGCCAGCACCCGAGGACTAGCGGGAGGCGAGCAGTACTTC
CASTRGLAGGEQYF
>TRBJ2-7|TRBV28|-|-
TGTGCCAGCAGTTTATTCGGGGATTCCTACGAGCAGTACTTC
CASSLFGDSYEQYF
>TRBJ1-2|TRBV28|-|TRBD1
TGTGCCAGCAAGACAGGGGTTCATGGCTACACCTTC
CASKTGVHGYTF
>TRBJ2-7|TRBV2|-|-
TGTGCCAGCAGTGAAGTCCCGCCGGGACAAACCTACGAGCAGTACTTC
CASSEVPPGQTYEQYF
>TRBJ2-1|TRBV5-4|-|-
TGTGCCAGCAGCTTGTTCAGGTACAATGAGCAGTTCTTC
CASSLFRYNEQFF
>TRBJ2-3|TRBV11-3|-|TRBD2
TGTGCCAGCAGCTTAAGTAGCGGGGCGGGTGCAGATACGCAGTATTTT
CASSLSSGAGADTQYF
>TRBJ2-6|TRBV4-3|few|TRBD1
TGCGCCAGCAGCCAAGTTCAAGCAGGGGGCCTCTCTGGGGCCAACGTCCTGACTTTC
CASSQVQAGGLSGANVLTF
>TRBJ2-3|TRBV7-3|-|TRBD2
TGTGCCAGCAGCCCCCGGGAGGGAGGGAGCACAGATACGCAGTATTTT
CASSPREGGSTDTQYF